These 5 T cell receptor beta chains originate from one sample sequenced in a study of metastatic and nonmetastatic thyroid tumors. MiXCR reprocessed the PCR reads for TCRdb. The sample has roughly 72,000 clones, 18% seen once. Among the patients, none had received any treatment before thyroid surgery. Material for sequencing was blood. These receptors originate from a female donor with papillary thyroid cancer or a benign thyroid nodule (not recorded which). Some clones in this sample may be carry-over from other donors' samples.

The chain employs TRBV20-1 and TRBJ2-3; 10 nucleotides agree with TRBD2. Germline V gene sequence: CDR1 DFQATT, CDR2 SNEGSKA (reference sequence). CDR3 length equals 13 residues. The CDR3 protein is CSPSGGSTDTQYF. DNA for the CDR3: TGCAGCCCTAGCGGGGGAAGCACAGATACGCAGTATTTT.

This clone has a count of ten or more. This could be a read error, since a much larger clone is one nucleotide away. Additional DNA sequences in this sample encode the identical CDR3. The chain combines TRBV18 with TRBJ1-1; no firm D call. There are 13 residues in the CDR3. Germline V gene data show CDR1 as KGHSH and CDR2 as LQKENI. The CDR3 bases are TGTGCCAGCTCACCTTCAGTAAACACTGAAGCTTTCTTC. Protein sequence: CASSPSVNTEAFF.

This clone showed up many times. The gene calls are TRBV2 and TRBJ2-3; 12 bases are shared with TRBD1. The CDR3 has 18 amino acids. The trim removed 5 bases at V and 0 bases at J, leaving 9 bases unmatched. Germline V gives CDR1 SNHLY, CDR2 FYNNEI. CDR3 DNA: TGTGCCAGCAGTCCCGGGACAGGGGGCATAATGAGCACAGATACGCAGTATTTT. Protein: CASSPGTGGIMSTDTQYF.

The chain recombines TRBV30 with TRBJ1-1; no firm D call. This CDR3 is built from 11 residues. CDR1 is GTSNPN, CDR2 SVGIG, per germline (reference sequence). The ends were cut back, 4 bases at V and 7 bases at J, with 10 bases in the middle. The CDR3 DNA reads as TGTGCCTGGATGGACGGTGGTGAAGCTTTCTTT. Encoded protein: CAWMDGGEAFF.

There are many counts of this clone. The CDR3 spells CASSFEQGREQYF. CDR3 DNA: TGTGCCAGCAGCTTCGAACAGGGGCGCGAGCAGTACTTC. The chain uses TRBV7-9 and TRBJ2-7, with 7 bases lining up with TRBD1. Germline CDR1 is SEHNR and CDR2 is FQNEAQ (reference sequence). This CDR3 contains 13 residues. The trim removed 3 bases at V and 6 bases at J, leaving 5 bases unmatched.